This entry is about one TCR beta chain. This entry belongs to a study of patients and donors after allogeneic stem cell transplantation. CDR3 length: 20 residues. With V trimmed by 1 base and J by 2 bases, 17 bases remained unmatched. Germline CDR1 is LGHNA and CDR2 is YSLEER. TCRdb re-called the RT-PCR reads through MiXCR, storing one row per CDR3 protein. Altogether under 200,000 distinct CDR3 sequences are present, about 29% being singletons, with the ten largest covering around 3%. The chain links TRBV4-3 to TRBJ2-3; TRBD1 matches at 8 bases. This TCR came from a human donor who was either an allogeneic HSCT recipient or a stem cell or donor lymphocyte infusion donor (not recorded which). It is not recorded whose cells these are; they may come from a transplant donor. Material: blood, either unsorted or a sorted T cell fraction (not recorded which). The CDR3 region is CASSQVRDRPGKSVTDTQYF. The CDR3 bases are TGCGCCAGCAGCCAAGTTCGGGACAGGCCAGGGAAATCGGTCACAGATACGCAGTATTTT.